This T cell receptor (beta chain) was documented in a study of CD8 T cells in Susac syndrome. Random-hexamer reverse transcription was applied to about 0.45 to 1 ug RNA. The CDR3 of TCR beta was amplified by immunoSEQ multiplex PCR across 54 Vbeta and 13 Jbeta. TCRdb fed the immunoSEQ multiplex PCR reads into MiXCR, producing one record per CDR3 protein. This table holds approximately 300,000 distinct CDR3 sequences, 89% found once. Treatment-naive patients with stable or active relapsing-remitting disease were the multiple sclerosis controls. Germline loops: CDR1 SQVTM, CDR2 ANQGSEA. The CDR3 runs 15 residues. Trimming took 6 bases from V and 2 from J; bases not matched to a gene: 12.

This TCR was recovered from a human donor with multiple sclerosis. The sequenced material came from CD8+ T cells from PBMCs. The chain has TRBV29-1 and TRBJ2-7, with 8 bases identical to TRBD1. The CDR3 protein is CSVHPATGDTYEQYF. CDR3 bases: TGCAGCGTCCACCCGGCGACAGGGGACACCTACGAGCAGTACTTC.